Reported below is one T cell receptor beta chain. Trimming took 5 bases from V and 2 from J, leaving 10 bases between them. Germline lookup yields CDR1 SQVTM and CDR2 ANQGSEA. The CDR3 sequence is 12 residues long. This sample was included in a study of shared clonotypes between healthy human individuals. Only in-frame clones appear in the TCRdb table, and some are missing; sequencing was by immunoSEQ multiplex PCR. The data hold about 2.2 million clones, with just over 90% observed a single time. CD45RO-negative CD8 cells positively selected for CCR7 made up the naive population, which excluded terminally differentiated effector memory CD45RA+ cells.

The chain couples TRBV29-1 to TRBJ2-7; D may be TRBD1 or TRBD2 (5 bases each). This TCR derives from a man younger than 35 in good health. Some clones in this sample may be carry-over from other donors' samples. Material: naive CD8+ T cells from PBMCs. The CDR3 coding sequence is TGCAGCGTTCGGGACGACGCCTACGAGCAGTACTTC. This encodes CSVRDDAYEQYF.